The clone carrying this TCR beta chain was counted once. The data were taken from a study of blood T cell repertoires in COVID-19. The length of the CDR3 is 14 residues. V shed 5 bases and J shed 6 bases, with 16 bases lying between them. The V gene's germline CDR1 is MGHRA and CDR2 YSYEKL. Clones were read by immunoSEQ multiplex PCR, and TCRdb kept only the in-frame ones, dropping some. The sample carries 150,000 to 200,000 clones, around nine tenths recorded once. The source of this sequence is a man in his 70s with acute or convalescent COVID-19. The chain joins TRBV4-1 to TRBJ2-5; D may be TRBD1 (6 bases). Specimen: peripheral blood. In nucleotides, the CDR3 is TGCGCCAGCAGCTCGGACCCAGGGGATAAGACCCAGTACTTC. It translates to CASSSDPGDKTQYF.